This TCR beta chain was identified in a study of early T cells in non-severe SARS-CoV-2 infection. Study-level background: Investigators sequenced bulk RNA drawn from unsorted whole blood, and chains remained unpaired.

One entry per CDR3 protein results from TCRdb running MiXCR on the 5' RACE reads. The sample lists about 59,000 distinct CDR3 sequences, roughly an eighth occurring once. V was trimmed by 5 bases and J by 4 bases, leaving 17 bases between them. Per germline, CDR1 SGHVS and CDR2 FNYEAQ. This CDR3 has 15 residues. Whole-study findings and limits: In VDJdb matching, anti-spike CD8 responses were favored while private and CD4 specificities went missing.

This clonotype has more than one count but fewer than ten. The target antigen is unknown. This clonotype was sampled from an adult who was a healthcare worker with PCR-confirmed SARS-CoV-2 infection or an uninfected control (not recorded which). This sequence joins TRBV7-6 and TRBJ1-2, with D unclear. The sequencing used whole blood, collected at baseline. The CDR3 DNA sequence: TGTGCCAGCAGCACCAGCGGGGTACCCTCCTATGGCTACACCTTC. Amino acid sequence: CASSTSGVPSYGYTF.